The clone carrying this T cell receptor beta chain was recorded many times. Molecular barcoded adaptors covering alpha/delta and beta/gamma chains were used on 400 to 450 ng RNA. TCRdb re-called the reads through MiXCR, storing one row per CDR3 protein. The data hold 50,000 or so distinct CDR3 sequences, with roughly a fifth observed a single time. The entry originates in a study of read filtering for tumor transcriptome and immune sequencing. This receptor was obtained from a donor aged 40 or over with multiple myeloma. Sample: a population of CD138-negative cells sorted from bone marrow.

CDR3 amino acids: CSARDLLSSYNEQFF. In DNA form, the CDR3 reads TGCAGTGCTAGAGATTTACTCAGCTCCTACAATGAGCAGTTCTTC. J is TRBJ2-1 and V is TRBV20-1; no firm D call. The ends were cut back, 0 bases at V and 0 bases at J, with 9 bases in the middle. Germline CDR1 reads DFQATT; CDR2 reads SNEGSKA (reference sequence). The CDR3 contains 15 residues.